The sequence of this T cell receptor beta chain was determined in a study of human T cells and chemical hapten exposure (dated by TCRdb to the early 2020s). With regard to the full study: For sensitization, 2% DPC in acetone was applied to an approximately 2 cm by approximately 2 cm area of upper inner arm skin. Patients additionally received weekly therapeutic DPC doses to the scalp throughout the approximately 25-week study period. Most of the patients in the cohort were female, and the cohort covered alopecia areata with under or over 50% scalp involvement, alopecia totalis and alopecia universalis. Blood was sampled from patients pre-sensitization (week 0) and at 2, 6 and about 24 weeks after DPC sensitization. Patch testing was performed on the upper back with Finn chambers containing 0.01% DPC, and the patch tests were scored after 6 days according to International Contact Dermatitis Research Group standards. Libraries were pooled for sequencing, and per-sample TCR yields varied mainly because of small differences in library volumes within the pool. The study tracked peripheral blood TCR repertoire changes in vivo during primary and secondary sensitization to the hapten diphenylcyclopropenone (DPC) in alopecia patients. About 29 alopecia patients gave blood for TCR sequencing at one to four time points (pre-sensitization, 2, 6 and 24 weeks).

As for this clonotype: What antigen it recognizes has not been identified. No base quality information exists; no much larger clone differs at one position.

The time point label of this sample denotes: patch test 1, 2 weeks after DPC sensitization. In light of the paper, this sample's treatment or condition label describes: therapeutic diphenylcyclopropenone sensitization with weekly scalp DPC. Blood at each patch-test visit was drawn before the patch test was applied. Eligible patients were aged 18 to 70, diagnosed with alopecia, deemed suitable for DPC therapy, and excluded if pregnant. Unfractionated whole blood was collected in Tempus Blood RNA tubes, and total RNA was extracted from that blood. The germline V gene (reference sequence) specifies GTSNPN as CDR1 and SVGIG as CDR2. The V and J ends are trimmed by 4 bases and 4 bases, leaving 13 bases between them. The CDR3 starts with the cysteine, ends with the phenylalanine, and has 13 residues. Kept here is only the CDR3 DNA, which spans 39 bases and is read in frame from base 1. Study-wide findings and limitations: The number of PT1 expanded TCRs positively correlated with patch test score, significant at thresholds 8, 16 and 32 but not 4. Repeated subsampling changed both the strength of the expansion versus patch-test correlation and the threshold at which the correlation became significant. Alopecia, a presumed autoimmune disease, was present in all patients, so the immune response of the patients might differ from that of healthy individuals. Significantly more large CDR3 similarity clusters were formed by expanded TCRs than by pre-sensitization or healthy control sets, consistent with antigen-driven responses. The number of TCRs above 1 in 1000 frequency did not change with DPC sensitization; there was no evidence of global repertoire structure alterations.

Library construction relied on RACE. Data came from a NextSeq 500. Library preparation attached unique molecular identifiers to individual cDNA molecules for quantitative, reproducible TCR counting. Both TCR alpha and TCR beta chains were sequenced from each blood RNA sample. The paper's data handling went like this. Samples had a median of roughly 98,000 TCRs, with a range from about 20,000 to 690,600. The Decombinator software suite was used to annotate V, J and CDR3 in the TCR reads. For the PS versus PT1 abundance plots, all samples were subsampled to the same number of TCRs (28,000). Expanded TCRs were defined as absent before sensitization and observed at least eight times at the 2-week time point. TCRdb reanalyzed the raw reads on its own, using fastp at Q25 for trimming and MiXCR for clone calling, and kept in-frame beta chains. Each entry is one CDR3 protein sequence, shown with its most common DNA and genes. These V and J calls derive from TCRdb rather than the authors' analysis. The sample data list around 120,000 distinct CDR3 sequences, and about 11% of these were observed just once. Jointly, the top ten make up under 4.5% of the sample.

The receptor comes from a woman in her forties with alopecia areata. Some clones in this sample may be carry-over from other donors' samples. The chain is assembled from TRBV30 and TRBJ1-1, with TRBD1 as a weak D call on 6 bases. This specimen consisted of whole blood, obtained in connection with sensitization to the hapten diphenylcyclopropenone (DPC). The CDR3 sequence is CAWTFGGVTEAFF. The nucleotide sequence reads as follows: TGTGCCTGGACCTTCGGGGGCGTCACTGAAGCTTTCTTT.